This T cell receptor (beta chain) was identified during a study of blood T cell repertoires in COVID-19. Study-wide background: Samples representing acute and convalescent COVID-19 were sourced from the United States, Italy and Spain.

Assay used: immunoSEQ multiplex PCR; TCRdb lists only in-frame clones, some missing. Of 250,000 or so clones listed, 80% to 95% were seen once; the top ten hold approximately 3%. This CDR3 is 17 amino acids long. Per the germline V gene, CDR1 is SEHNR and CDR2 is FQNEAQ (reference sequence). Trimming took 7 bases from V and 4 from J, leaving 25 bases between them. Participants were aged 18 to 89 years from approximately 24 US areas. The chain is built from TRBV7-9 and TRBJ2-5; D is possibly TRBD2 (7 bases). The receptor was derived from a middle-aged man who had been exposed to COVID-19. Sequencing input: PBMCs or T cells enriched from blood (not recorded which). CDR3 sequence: CASTSFGGALTPETQYF. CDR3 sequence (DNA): TGTGCCAGCACCTCCTTTGGGGGGGCCCTCACACCAGAGACCCAGTACTTC.